These 16 T cell receptor beta chains were sequenced from one sample in a study of T cell repertoires in cytomegalovirus infection. For these TCRs, the target antigens are not known. Via MiXCR, TCRdb re-called the reads, giving one row per CDR3 protein. The table has roughly 700,000 distinct CDR3 sequences, about 33% seen once. This material consisted of cultured PBMCs, taken from culture after CMV antigen stimulation. The receptors stem from a human donor in good health (CMV status not recorded). Some clones in this sample may be carry-over from other donors' samples.

This clonotype was observed a few times. The gene calls are TRBV7-2 and TRBJ2-2; D unclear. This CDR3 region has 14 residues. Deletions cut 4 bases from V and 5 bases from J, with 11 bases between. Germline V gene sequence: CDR1 SGHTA, CDR2 FQGNSA. The CDR3 region has the DNA TGTGCCAGCAGCTCCGGGCCTTGGACCGGGGAGCTGTTTTTT. Translated, it gives CASSSGPWTGELFF.

This clonotype has a handful of counts. The chain couples TRBV7-6 to TRBJ1-1, with no clear D. Trimming shortened V by 1 base and J by 7 bases, and 10 bases separated the two germline ends. The CDR3 totals 13 residues. Per the germline V gene, CDR1 is SGHVS and CDR2 is FNYEAQ. The CDR3 spells CASSLVFRGEAFF. CDR3 nucleotide sequence: TGTGCCAGCAGCTTAGTTTTCCGAGGTGAAGCTTTCTTT.

This rearrangement joins TRBV24-1 to TRBJ1-2; TRBD1 agrees at 10 bases. Unmatched junction bases numbered 10, after V lost 5 bases and J lost 8 bases. The CDR3 is made up of 15 amino acids. Germline CDR1 reads KGHDR; CDR2 reads SFDVKD. The CDR3 reads CATSGGTGDPGGYTF. The CDR3 DNA follows: TGTGCCACCAGTGGCGGGACAGGGGACCCAGGAGGCTACACCTTC.

This clonotype was observed a few times. This chain uses TRBV7-9 with TRBJ2-7; 7 nucleotides line up with TRBD2. V shed 6 bases and J 2 bases; nucleotides not matched to a gene: 7. Germline assignment: CDR1 SEHNR and CDR2 FQNEAQ (reference sequence). The CDR3 runs to 14 residues. Here the CDR3 DNA reads TGTGCCAGCAGGGCTCGGGCGGGAGCCTACGAGCAGTACTTC. Amino acids: CASRARAGAYEQYF.

This clonotype occurred a few times. The rearrangement links TRBV4-2 to TRBJ2-1, with TRBD2 matching 7 bases. Germline trimming cut 0 bases from V and 5 bases from J; bases unmatched to any gene: 10. The germline CDR1 and CDR2 sequences are LGHNA and YNFKEQ. The CDR3 covers 17 residues. CDR3 amino acids: CASSQDLLRGLNNEQFF. The CDR3 region has the DNA TGTGCCAGCAGCCAAGATCTACTGCGGGGACTAAACAATGAGCAGTTCTTC.

CDR3 DNA: TGTGCCAGCAGTTACCTCGGACAGAAGCTTTACGAGCAGTACTTC. It specifies CASSYLGQKLYEQYF. The chain uses TRBV6-6 and TRBJ2-7, with D possibly matching TRBD1 (6 bases). This CDR3 region has 15 residues. Trimming left V 2 bases short and J 4 bases short, with 15 bases between. Germline-derived CDR1 and CDR2 are MNHNY and SVGAGI (reference sequence).

The V and J genes are TRBV6-2 or TRBV6-3 and TRBJ1-5; D is unclear. Germline-derived CDR1 and CDR2 are MNHEY and SVGEGT. V was pared by 6 bases and J by 2 bases, with 17 bases between. This CDR3 contains 16 residues. CDR3: CASSYIGGLGNQPQHF. The CDR3 DNA follows: TGTGCCAGCAGCTACATAGGAGGGCTTGGCAATCAGCCCCAGCATTTT.

This clonotype was seen ten or more times. The chain uses TRBV7-8 and TRBJ1-1; perhaps TRBD1 as D (6 bases). Trimming removed 6 bases at V and 3 bases at J, with 11 bases between. CDR1 is SGHVS and CDR2 is FQNEAQ in the germline V gene. There are 13 residues in the CDR3. CDR3 region: CASSPDSYTEAFF. The CDR3 coding sequence is TGTGCCAGCAGTCCGGACAGCTACACTGAAGCTTTCTTT.

This clonotype was recorded many times. The chain uses TRBV7-2 and TRBJ2-3; 12 nucleotides match TRBD2. The trim removed 5 bases at V and 3 bases at J, leaving 3 bases unmatched. Germline CDR1 reads SGHTA; CDR2 reads FQGNSA. The CDR3 runs to 15 residues. CDR3 residues: CASSTGLAGTDTQYF. As DNA, the CDR3 is TGTGCCAGCAGCACCGGACTAGCGGGAACAGATACGCAGTATTTT.

This rearrangement joins TRBV30 to TRBJ1-1; the D gene is possibly TRBD1 (5 bases). V lost 5 bases, J lost 0 bases, and 10 bases lay in between. The CDR3 is made up of 13 amino acids. In germline, CDR1 is GTSNPN, CDR2 SVGIG (reference sequence). The CDR3 sequence: CAWETDMNTEAFF. The DNA for the CDR3 is TGTGCCTGGGAGACAGATATGAACACTGAAGCTTTCTTT.

This rearrangement joins TRBV6-5 to TRBJ1-1, with TRBD1 matching 8 bases. The V gene's germline CDR1 is MNHEY and CDR2 SVGAGI. The CDR3 loop spans 15 amino acids. The trim removed 6 bases at V and 1 base at J, leaving 7 bases unmatched. CDR3 amino acids: CASRKDRGWNTEAFF. Written as DNA, the CDR3 is TGTGCCAGCAGAAAAGACAGGGGATGGAACACTGAAGCTTTCTTT.

The genes are TRBV6-5 and TRBJ1-1; D unresolved. V dropped 6 bases and J dropped 4 bases, with 18 bases sitting between them. The CDR3 is 15 amino acids. CDR1 and CDR2 from the germline V gene are MNHEY and SVGAGI. CDR3 amino acids: CASRPEWGGITEAFF. The CDR3 DNA reads as TGTGCCAGCAGGCCTGAATGGGGAGGGATCACTGAAGCTTTCTTT.

V usage is TRBV6-2 or TRBV6-3 and J usage is TRBJ2-3, with a tentative D call TRBD2 (5 bases). Trimming cost V 6 bases and J 2 bases, with 15 bases left between them. Germline lookup yields CDR1 MNHEY and CDR2 SVGEGT. This CDR3 is 15 amino acids long. CDR3 region: CASSLARDYTDTQYF. CDR3 nucleotides: TGTGCCAGCAGCCTAGCTCGAGATTACACAGATACGCAGTATTTT.

This rearrangement joins TRBV15 to TRBJ1-5; D possibly corresponds to TRBD1 (5 bases). CDR3 length equals 15 residues. Germline V gene sequence: CDR1 LNHNV, CDR2 YYDKDF (reference sequence). The V gene lost 0 bases and the J gene lost 1 base, with 7 bases spanning the gap. CDR3 in amino acids: CATSRDWGSNQPQHF. In nucleotides, the CDR3 is TGTGCCACCAGCAGAGATTGGGGGAGCAATCAGCCCCAGCATTTT. Full variable domain (missing parts from reference TRBV15 and TRBJ1-5): DAMVIQNPRYQVTQFGKPVTLSCSQTLNHNVMYWYQQKSSQAPKLLFHYYDKDFNNEADTPDNFQSRRPNTSFCFLDIRSPGLGDTAMYLCATSRDWGSNQPQHFGDGTRLSIL.

This chain uses TRBV20-1 with TRBJ2-3; D not certain. The CDR3 runs 15 residues. With 0 bases removed from V and 2 bases from J, the gap between germline ends came to 12 bases. CDR1 and CDR2 from the germline V gene are DFQATT and SNEGSKA (reference sequence). The CDR3 loop reads CSAREGYPITDTQYF. In DNA form, the CDR3 reads TGCAGTGCTAGAGAAGGATATCCAATCACAGATACGCAGTATTTT.

Ten or more counts support this clonotype. The CDR3 DNA is TGTGCCAGCAGCATCCAGGTCGCCTACGAGCAGTACTTC. This codes for CASSIQVAYEQYF. J is TRBJ2-7 and V is TRBV7-2; D is unresolved. V gave up 5 bases and J gave up 2 bases, with 10 bases separating them. Germline V gives CDR1 SGHTA, CDR2 FQGNSA. CDR3 length: 13 amino acids.